The rows below give T cell receptor beta chains drawn from one sample of a study of T cell repertoires in cytomegalovirus infection. The antigens these receptors bind are not known. TCRdb reanalysed the reads using MiXCR and keeps one entry per CDR3 protein. Of 400,000 to 600,000 distinct CDR3 sequences listed, approximately 42% are singletons. Sequencing was performed on cultured PBMCs, taken from culture after CMV antigen stimulation. Source of these receptors: a human donor in good health (CMV status not recorded). Some clones in this sample may be carry-over from other donors' samples. The CDR3 runs from the conserved cysteine through the conserved F or W. The order of the fields is D gene, V gene, J gene, CDR3 protein. D genes are given only for firm matches.

D gene: TRBD2; V gene: TRBV12-3/TRBV12-4; J gene: TRBJ2-5; CDR3 protein: CASSFPPGLAGHETQYF
D gene: .; V gene: TRBV5-1; J gene: TRBJ1-2; CDR3 protein: CASSLGQRFNYGYTF
D gene: TRBD1; V gene: TRBV6-5; J gene: TRBJ1-5; CDR3 protein: CASSYSRTGSQPQHF
D gene: TRBD1; V gene: TRBV12-5; J gene: TRBJ2-5; CDR3 protein: CASGLAQAGGETQYF
D gene: TRBD2; V gene: TRBV3-1; J gene: TRBJ2-7; CDR3 protein: CASSQDLAGGREQYF
D gene: TRBD2; V gene: TRBV7-2; J gene: TRBJ2-5; CDR3 protein: CASSLGGLATVGETQYF
D gene: .; V gene: TRBV7-2; J gene: TRBJ2-5; CDR3 protein: CASSPGVVEETQYF
D gene: .; V gene: TRBV7-2; J gene: TRBJ1-5; CDR3 protein: CASSAGRPNQPQHF
D gene: TRBD1; V gene: TRBV28; J gene: TRBJ2-5; CDR3 protein: CASRDRAKTQYF
D gene: .; V gene: TRBV7-9; J gene: TRBJ2-1; CDR3 protein: CASSPRRGNTINEQFF
D gene: TRBD2; V gene: TRBV27; J gene: TRBJ2-1; CDR3 protein: CASSLYGRALYNEQFF
D gene: .; V gene: TRBV20-1; J gene: TRBJ2-3; CDR3 protein: CSVNRPGTDTQYF
D gene: .; V gene: TRBV4-3; J gene: TRBJ2-7; CDR3 protein: CASSQDLTGLGGKGYEQYF
D gene: .; V gene: TRBV19; J gene: TRBJ2-1; CDR3 protein: CASRSGPVLRDEQFF
D gene: TRBD1; V gene: TRBV10-2; J gene: TRBJ1-5; CDR3 protein: CASRLDRGSNQPQHF
D gene: TRBD1; V gene: TRBV4-1; J gene: TRBJ1-2; CDR3 protein: CASSQDSYRGQGGYGYTF
D gene: TRBD1; V gene: TRBV7-9; J gene: TRBJ1-1; CDR3 protein: CASSGRQGLAEAFF
D gene: TRBD1; V gene: TRBV12-3/TRBV12-4; J gene: TRBJ1-1; CDR3 protein: CASRWTGQAFF
D gene: .; V gene: TRBV7-8; J gene: TRBJ2-1; CDR3 protein: CASSPTLRDLGQFF
D gene: .; V gene: TRBV15; J gene: TRBJ2-3; CDR3 protein: CATSRDQVEDTQYF
D gene: TRBD1; V gene: TRBV15; J gene: TRBJ2-7; CDR3 protein: CATSADRVSYEQYF
D gene: TRBD2; V gene: TRBV6-1; J gene: TRBJ2-3; CDR3 protein: CASKALLGLAGVAGTDTQYF
D gene: TRBD1; V gene: TRBV12-3/TRBV12-4; J gene: TRBJ2-5; CDR3 protein: CARKEGTGALGTTQQETQYF
D gene: .; V gene: TRBV7-8; J gene: TRBJ1-4; CDR3 protein: CASSGQQTEKLFF
D gene: .; V gene: TRBV6-1; J gene: TRBJ1-2; CDR3 protein: CASSEQGGDGYTF
D gene: TRBD2; V gene: TRBV12-3/TRBV12-4; J gene: TRBJ2-2; CDR3 protein: CASIHSGGPWTSGELFF
D gene: .; V gene: TRBV7-9; J gene: TRBJ1-5; CDR3 protein: CASSSYVAGGNQPQHF
D gene: TRBD1; V gene: TRBV7-6; J gene: TRBJ2-7; CDR3 protein: CASSSGQGIDEQYF
D gene: .; V gene: TRBV27; J gene: TRBJ1-6; CDR3 protein: CASSLLDSPLHF
D gene: .; V gene: TRBV12-3/TRBV12-4; J gene: TRBJ2-1; CDR3 protein: CASSLAAEQFF
D gene: .; V gene: TRBV28; J gene: TRBJ1-1; CDR3 protein: CASSPDMNTEAFF
D gene: .; V gene: TRBV12-3/TRBV12-4; J gene: TRBJ1-2; CDR3 protein: CASSLYRGDGYTF
D gene: .; V gene: TRBV11-2; J gene: TRBJ2-2; CDR3 protein: CASSPVANTGELFF
D gene: .; V gene: TRBV6-5; J gene: TRBJ1-3; CDR3 protein: CASRPMTAPYSSSGNTIYF
D gene: TRBD2; V gene: TRBV11-2; J gene: TRBJ2-2; CDR3 protein: CASSYILTSGDAGELFF
D gene: .; V gene: TRBV2; J gene: TRBJ1-1; CDR3 protein: CASSESRGFFAEAFF
D gene: .; V gene: TRBV6-1; J gene: TRBJ1-1; CDR3 protein: CASRRDVNTEAFF
D gene: TRBD2; V gene: TRBV20-1; J gene: TRBJ2-7; CDR3 protein: CSAGTSSSYEQYF
D gene: .; V gene: TRBV20-1; J gene: TRBJ1-2; CDR3 protein: CSAPGPDGYTF
D gene: .; V gene: TRBV20-1; J gene: TRBJ2-1; CDR3 protein: CSANPPVAGGYNEQFF
D gene: TRBD2; V gene: TRBV6-6; J gene: TRBJ2-5; CDR3 protein: CASRLAGVTETQYF
D gene: TRBD1; V gene: TRBV7-6; J gene: TRBJ1-3; CDR3 protein: CASTLRAGGGNTIYF
D gene: TRBD2; V gene: TRBV7-6; J gene: TRBJ2-1; CDR3 protein: CASSLNGEGRGEQFF
D gene: TRBD1; V gene: TRBV7-2; J gene: TRBJ1-1; CDR3 protein: CASSFSTGVNTEAFF
D gene: .; V gene: TRBV25-1; J gene: TRBJ1-6; CDR3 protein: CASSEYSGAGTNSPLHF
D gene: TRBD2; V gene: TRBV5-1; J gene: TRBJ2-2; CDR3 protein: CASAASGRISNTGELFF
D gene: .; V gene: TRBV9; J gene: TRBJ1-1; CDR3 protein: CASSKRGDSEAFF
D gene: .; V gene: TRBV12-3/TRBV12-4; J gene: TRBJ2-1; CDR3 protein: CASSFRGAPGSGLHEQFF
D gene: .; V gene: TRBV7-2; J gene: TRBJ2-1; CDR3 protein: CASSLVSHEQFF
D gene: .; V gene: TRBV15; J gene: TRBJ2-7; CDR3 protein: CATSRGGGTVPYEQYF
D gene: .; V gene: TRBV20-1; J gene: TRBJ1-5; CDR3 protein: CSAGEQPEDQPQHF
D gene: TRBD1; V gene: TRBV5-8; J gene: TRBJ2-7; CDR3 protein: CASRLTGTGRYEQYF
D gene: .; V gene: TRBV10-3; J gene: TRBJ2-7; CDR3 protein: CATVSGSSYEQYF
D gene: .; V gene: TRBV5-5; J gene: TRBJ2-5; CDR3 protein: CASSFTRSEYF
D gene: TRBD2; V gene: TRBV6-1; J gene: TRBJ2-7; CDR3 protein: CASLKRGQHYEQYF
D gene: .; V gene: TRBV11-2; J gene: TRBJ2-3; CDR3 protein: CASIDRRGSTDTQYF
D gene: .; V gene: TRBV4-2; J gene: TRBJ2-3; CDR3 protein: CASSQEERRTDTQYF
D gene: TRBD1; V gene: TRBV15; J gene: TRBJ2-3; CDR3 protein: CATNAAGTETDTQYF